This T cell receptor beta chain derives from a study of shared clonotypes between healthy human individuals. Germline V gene data show CDR1 as SGHNT and CDR2 as YYREEE (reference sequence). This CDR3 is 14 amino acids long. V dropped 4 bases and J dropped 4; count of bases not matched to a gene: 7. The table came from immunoSEQ multiplex PCR; TCRdb's copy has only in-frame clones and leaves some out. The sample shows about 710,000 clones, 55% to 80% of them seen only once. The sequenced sample consisted of memory CD4+ T cells sorted from blood. Subset specified: CD45RA-negative fraction. The J gene is TRBJ1-2, the V gene TRBV5-4; 7 bases line up with TRBD1. The source is a woman aged 25 to 39 in good health. The CDR3 is CASSQGGAGYGYTF. The CDR3 DNA is TGTGCCAGCAGCCAAGGGGGCGCCGGCTATGGCTACACCTTC. The full variable domain, completed using reference TRBV5-4 and TRBJ1-2, is ETGVTQSPTHLIKTRGQQVTLRCSSQSGHNTVSWYQQALGQGPQFIFQYYREEENGRGNFPPRFSGLQFPNYSSELNVNALELDDSALYLCASSQGGAGYGYTFGSGTRLTVV.